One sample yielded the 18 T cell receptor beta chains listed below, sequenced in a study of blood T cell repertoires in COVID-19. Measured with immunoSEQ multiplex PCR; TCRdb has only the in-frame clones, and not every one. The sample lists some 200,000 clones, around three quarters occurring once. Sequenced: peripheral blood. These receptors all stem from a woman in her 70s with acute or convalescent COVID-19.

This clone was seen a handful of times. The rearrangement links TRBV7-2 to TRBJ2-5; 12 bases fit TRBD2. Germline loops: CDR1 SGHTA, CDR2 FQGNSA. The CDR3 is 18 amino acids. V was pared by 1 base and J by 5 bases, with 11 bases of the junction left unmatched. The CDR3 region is CASSLGASGGARLETQYF. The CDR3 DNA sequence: TGTGCCAGCAGCTTAGGGGCTAGCGGGGGGGCTCGACTGGAGACCCAGTACTTC.

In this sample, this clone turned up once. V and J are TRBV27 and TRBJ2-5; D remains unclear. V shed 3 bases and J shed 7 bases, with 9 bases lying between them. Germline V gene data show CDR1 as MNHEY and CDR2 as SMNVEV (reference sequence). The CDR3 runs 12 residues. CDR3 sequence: CASSFPGGTQYF. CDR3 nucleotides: TGTGCCAGCAGTTTCCCTGGCGGGACCCAGTACTTC.

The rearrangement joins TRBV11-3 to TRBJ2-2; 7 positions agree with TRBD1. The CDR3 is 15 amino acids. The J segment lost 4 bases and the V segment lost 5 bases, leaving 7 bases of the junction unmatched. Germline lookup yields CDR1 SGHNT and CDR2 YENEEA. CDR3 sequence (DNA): TGTGCCAGCAGCCTCGGGACAGCTGGCACCGGGGAGCTGTTTTTT. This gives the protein CASSLGTAGTGELFF.

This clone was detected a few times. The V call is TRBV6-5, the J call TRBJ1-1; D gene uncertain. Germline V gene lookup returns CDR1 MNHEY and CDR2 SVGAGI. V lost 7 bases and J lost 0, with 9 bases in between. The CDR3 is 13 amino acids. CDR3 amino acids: CASTRLMNTEAFF. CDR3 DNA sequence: TGTGCCAGCACCAGGCTCATGAACACTGAAGCTTTCTTT.

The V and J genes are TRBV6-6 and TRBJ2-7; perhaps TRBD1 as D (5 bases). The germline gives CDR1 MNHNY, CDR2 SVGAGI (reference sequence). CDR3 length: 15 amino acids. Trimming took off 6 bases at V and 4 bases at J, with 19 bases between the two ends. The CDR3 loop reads CASRTSADIAYEQYV. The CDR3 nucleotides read TGTGCCAGCAGGACCTCCGCGGACATAGCTTACGAGCAGTACGTC.

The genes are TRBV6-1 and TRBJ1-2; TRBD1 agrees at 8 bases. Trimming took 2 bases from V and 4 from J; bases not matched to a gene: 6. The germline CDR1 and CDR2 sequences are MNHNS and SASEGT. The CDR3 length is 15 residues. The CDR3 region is CASSERDRGVYGYTF. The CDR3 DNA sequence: TGTGCCAGCAGTGAAAGAGACAGGGGTGTCTATGGCTACACCTTC.

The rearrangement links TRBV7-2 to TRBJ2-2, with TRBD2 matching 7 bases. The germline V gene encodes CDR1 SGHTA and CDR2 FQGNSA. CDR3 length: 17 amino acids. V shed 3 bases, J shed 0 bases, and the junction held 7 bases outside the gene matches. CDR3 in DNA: TGTGCCAGCAGCTTCCTCGCCGGGACTACGAACACCGGGGAGCTGTTTTTT. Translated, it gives CASSFLAGTTNTGELFF.

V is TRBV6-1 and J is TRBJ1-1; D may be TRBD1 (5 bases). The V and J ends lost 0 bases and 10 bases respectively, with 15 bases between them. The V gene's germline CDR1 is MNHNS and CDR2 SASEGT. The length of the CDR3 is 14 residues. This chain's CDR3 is CASSEAWQGKGAFF. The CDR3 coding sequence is TGTGCCAGCAGTGAAGCATGGCAGGGTAAGGGAGCTTTCTTT.

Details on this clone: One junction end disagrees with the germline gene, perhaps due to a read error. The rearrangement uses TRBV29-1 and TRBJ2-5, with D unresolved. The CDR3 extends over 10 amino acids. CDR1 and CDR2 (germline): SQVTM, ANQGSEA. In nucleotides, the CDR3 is TGCAGCGTTAGAGAAGAGATCCAGTACTTC. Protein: CSVREEIQYF.

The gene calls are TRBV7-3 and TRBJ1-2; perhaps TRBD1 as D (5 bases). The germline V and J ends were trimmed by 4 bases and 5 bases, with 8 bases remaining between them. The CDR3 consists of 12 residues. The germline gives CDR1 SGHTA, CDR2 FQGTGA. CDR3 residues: CASSYGGYGYTF. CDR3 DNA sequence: TGTGCCAGCAGCTATGGGGGGTATGGCTACACCTTC.

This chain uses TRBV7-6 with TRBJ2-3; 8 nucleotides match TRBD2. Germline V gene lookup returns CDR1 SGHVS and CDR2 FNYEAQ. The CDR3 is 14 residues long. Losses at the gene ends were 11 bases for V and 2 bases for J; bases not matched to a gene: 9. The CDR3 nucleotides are TGTGCCGTCGCCCGGGGGGGATCCACAGATACGCAGTATTTT. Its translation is CAVARGGSTDTQYF.

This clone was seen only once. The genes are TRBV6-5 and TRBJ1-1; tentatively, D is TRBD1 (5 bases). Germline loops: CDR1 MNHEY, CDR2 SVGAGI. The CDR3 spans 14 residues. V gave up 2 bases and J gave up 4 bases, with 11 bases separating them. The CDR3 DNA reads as TGTGCCAGCAGTTACGGGGGGTCGAGCACTGAAGCTTTCTTT. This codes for CASSYGGSSTEAFF.

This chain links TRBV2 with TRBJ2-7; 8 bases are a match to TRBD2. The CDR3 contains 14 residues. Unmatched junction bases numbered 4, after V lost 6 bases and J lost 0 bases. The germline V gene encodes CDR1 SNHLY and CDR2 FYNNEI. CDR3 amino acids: CASRPRGASYEQYF. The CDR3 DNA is TGTGCCAGCAGGCCGCGGGGGGCCTCCTACGAGCAGTACTTC.

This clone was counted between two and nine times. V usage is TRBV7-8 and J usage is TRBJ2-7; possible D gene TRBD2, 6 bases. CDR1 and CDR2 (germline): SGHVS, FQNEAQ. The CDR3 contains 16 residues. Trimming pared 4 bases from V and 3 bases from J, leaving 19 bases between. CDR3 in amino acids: CASSSAGTRGLYEQYF. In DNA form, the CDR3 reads TGTGCCAGCAGCTCAGCGGGCACGCGGGGACTCTACGAGCAGTACTTC.

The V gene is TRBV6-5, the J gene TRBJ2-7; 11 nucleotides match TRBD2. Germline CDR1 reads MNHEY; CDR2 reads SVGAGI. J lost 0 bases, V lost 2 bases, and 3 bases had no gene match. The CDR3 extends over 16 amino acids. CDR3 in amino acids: CASSYPTSGDSYEQYV. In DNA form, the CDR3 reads TGTGCCAGCAGTTACCCGACTAGCGGGGACTCCTACGAGCAGTACGTC.

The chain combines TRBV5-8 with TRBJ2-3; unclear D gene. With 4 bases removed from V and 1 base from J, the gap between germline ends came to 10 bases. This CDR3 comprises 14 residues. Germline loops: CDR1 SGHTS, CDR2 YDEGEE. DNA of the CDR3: TGTGCCAGCAGCCGGCTAGTTGGCACAGATACGCAGTATTTT. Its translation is CASSRLVGTDTQYF.

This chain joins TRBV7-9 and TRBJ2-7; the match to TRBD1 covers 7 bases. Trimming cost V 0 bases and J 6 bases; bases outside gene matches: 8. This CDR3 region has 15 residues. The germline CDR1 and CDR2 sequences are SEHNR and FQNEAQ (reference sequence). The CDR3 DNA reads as TGTGCCAGCAGCTTAGCGCTTGACAGGGTCGCCGAGCAGTACTTC. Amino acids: CASSLALDRVAEQYF.

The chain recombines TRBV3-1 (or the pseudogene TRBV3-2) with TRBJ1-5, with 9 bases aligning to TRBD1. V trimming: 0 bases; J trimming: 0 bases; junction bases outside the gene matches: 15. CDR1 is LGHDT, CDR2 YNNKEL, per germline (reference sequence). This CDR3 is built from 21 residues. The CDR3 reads CASSQEDGGDRGVYSNQPQHF. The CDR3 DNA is TGTGCCAGCAGCCAAGAAGATGGGGGTGACAGGGGGGTTTATAGCAATCAGCCCCAGCATTTT.